The 27 T cell receptor beta chains below come from one sample, sequenced in a study of PD-1 blockade in classical Hodgkin lymphoma. Specified time point: cycle 4 day 1 (C4D1), after around six weeks of nivolumab. Each patient relapsed following autologous stem cell transplantation, and prior brentuximab vedotin exposure differed. Isolation of CD8+ T cells from thawed PBMCs used magnetic negative selection. Repertoires were generated with immunoSEQ multiplex PCR, while TCRdb's copy carries only in-frame clones and drops some. Of about 15,000 clones in the sample, about 89% were seen once. The sequencing here drew on CD8+ T cells from blood, taken before the fourth cycle of nivolumab. The receptors were gathered from a human donor with classical Hodgkin lymphoma.

The count of this clone is one. The chain recombines TRBV19 with TRBJ2-1, with D possibly matching TRBD1 (5 bases). The length of the CDR3 is 18 residues. In germline, CDR1 is LNHDA, CDR2 SQIVND (reference sequence). Trimming removed 1 base from V and 7 bases from J, with 23 bases in between. The chain's CDR3 is CASSIGGLSRVLVNEQFF. The CDR3 DNA reads as TGTGCCAGTAGTATAGGGGGCCTTTCTAGGGTCCTGGTGAATGAGCAGTTCTTC.

The DNA for the CDR3 is TGTGCCAGCAGCTTACCTCCTCCTTTTAGCGGGAGTAAACATACGCAGTATTTT. This sequence encodes CASSLPPPFSGSKHTQYF. V gene TRBV7-8 combines with J gene TRBJ2-3; 9 bases fit TRBD2. CDR3 length equals 18 residues. V was pared by 2 bases and J by 7 bases, with 16 bases of the junction left unmatched. Germline-derived CDR1 and CDR2 are SGHVS and FQNEAQ.

The chain has TRBV6-1 and TRBJ1-5, with no clear D. This CDR3 has 15 amino acids. Trimming shortened V by 2 bases and J by 0 bases, and 8 bases separated the two germline ends. Germline CDR1 reads MNHNS; CDR2 reads SASEGT. CDR3 nucleotide sequence: TGTGCCAGCAGTGAAAGGGATTATAGCAATCAGCCCCAGCATTTT. This sequence encodes CASSERDYSNQPQHF.

This chain uses TRBV27 with TRBJ2-7; 8 bases align to TRBD2. Germline trimming cut 5 bases from V and 3 bases from J; bases unmatched to any gene: 9. The CDR3 consists of 15 residues. Looked up from germline, CDR1 is MNHEY and CDR2 is SMNVEV (reference sequence). Here the CDR3 reads CASSPQRERYYEQYF. The CDR3 coding sequence is TGTGCCAGCAGTCCTCAGCGGGAGCGTTACTACGAGCAGTACTTC.

This chain links TRBV6-6 with TRBJ2-5; possible D gene TRBD1, 6 bases. CDR1 is MNHNY, CDR2 SVGAGI, per germline (reference sequence). V was trimmed by 6 bases and J by 5 bases, leaving 16 bases between them. The CDR3 contains 14 residues. CDR3 sequence: CASREQGWMETQYF. For the CDR3, the DNA is TGTGCCAGCAGAGAACAGGGATGGATGGAGACCCAGTACTTC.

The genes are TRBV4-1 and TRBJ1-2; 8 bases agree with TRBD1. The V segment lost 4 bases and the J segment 4 bases; nucleotides outside the gene matches: 8. Per the germline V gene, CDR1 is MGHRA and CDR2 is YSYEKL. The CDR3 length is 15 residues. DNA for the CDR3: TGCGCCAGCAGCCCGACAGGGGAGGACCTCTATGGCTACACCTTC. The encoded protein is CASSPTGEDLYGYTF.

The CDR3 nucleotides read TGTGCCAGCAGCTCCCACCCCCAATGGACAGCGAACACCGGGGAGCTGTTTTTT. This sequence encodes CASSSHPQWTANTGELFF. The chain is built from TRBV7-6 and TRBJ2-2; D may be TRBD1 (6 bases). Trimming left V 4 bases short and J 0 bases short, with 18 bases between. CDR1 SGHVS and CDR2 FNYEAQ come from the germline V gene. CDR3 length equals 18 residues.

This sequence joins TRBV11-2 and TRBJ2-3; TRBD2 matches 12 bases. The CDR3 spans 19 residues. Losses at the gene ends were 1 base for V and 5 bases for J; bases not matched to a gene: 13. The germline CDR1 and CDR2 sequences are SGHAT and FQNNGV. CDR3 sequence: CASSLGLRLAGEGLDTQYF. The DNA for the CDR3 is TGTGCCAGCAGCTTAGGCCTGCGACTAGCGGGAGAGGGGCTAGATACGCAGTATTTT.

The count of this clone is one. The chain links TRBV7-9 to TRBJ1-4; the D is unclear. The V gene lost 7 bases and the J gene lost 5 bases, with 5 bases spanning the gap. The CDR3 is made up of 11 amino acids. CDR1 and CDR2 (germline): SEHNR, FQNEAQ (reference sequence). DNA for the CDR3: TGTGCCAGCATAGGGAATGAAAAACTGTTTTTT. Protein: CASIGNEKLFF.

By proportion, this clone is large. The chain combines TRBV7-6 with TRBJ2-1; 7 bases align to TRBD2. V was clipped by 5 bases and J by 1 base; unmatched bases: 5. CDR1 is SGHVS, CDR2 FNYEAQ, per germline. The CDR3 consists of 15 residues. CDR3 in DNA: TGTGCCAGCAGCCCCGAAGCGGGGTCCTACAATGAGCAGTTCTTC. It codes for CASSPEAGSYNEQFF.

The chain employs TRBV10-1 and TRBJ2-3; D call uncertain. The CDR3 sequence is 12 residues long. The germline CDR1 and CDR2 sequences are WNHNN and SYGVQD (reference sequence). The germline V and J ends were trimmed by 3 bases and 3 bases, with 4 bases remaining between them. The chain's CDR3 is CASSDGTDTQYF. The DNA for the CDR3 is TGCGCCAGCAGTGATGGAACAGATACGCAGTATTTT.

The chain recombines TRBV27 with TRBJ2-6, with 11 bases matching TRBD1. CDR1 and CDR2 from the germline V gene are MNHEY and SMNVEV (reference sequence). The CDR3 consists of 19 residues. The junction had 14 bases not matched to a gene; V was cut back by 8 bases and J by 2 bases. The CDR3 here is CASSTFFGQGATGANVLTF. CDR3 in DNA: TGTGCCAGCTCTACCTTCTTCGGACAGGGGGCGACTGGGGCCAACGTCCTGACTTTC.

The chain couples TRBV30 to TRBJ2-7; no reliable D call. The V gene lost 4 bases and the J gene lost 7 bases, with 20 bases spanning the gap. The CDR3 totals 14 residues. The V gene's germline CDR1 is GTSNPN and CDR2 SVGIG (reference sequence). DNA of the CDR3: TGTGCCTGGAATGGGCTGGGATCCCTTTCTGAGCAGTACTTC. Amino acid sequence: CAWNGLGSLSEQYF.

This chain links TRBV19 with TRBJ2-2, with TRBD1 matching 9 bases. The ends lost 6 bases at V and 0 bases at J; junction bases unmatched: 2. The CDR3 is 15 amino acids. Germline V gene sequence: CDR1 LNHDA, CDR2 SQIVND (reference sequence). CDR3 in amino acids: CASRGTGSNTGELFF. As DNA, the CDR3 is TGTGCCAGTAGGGGGACAGGGTCGAACACCGGGGAGCTGTTTTTT.

The V and J genes are TRBV4-1 and TRBJ2-7; 8 positions agree with TRBD2. The trim removed 2 bases at V and 9 bases at J, leaving 9 bases unmatched. The CDR3 sequence is 14 residues long. Germline assignment: CDR1 MGHRA and CDR2 YSYEKL. CDR3 DNA sequence: TGCGCCAGCAGCCAACCGGGACTAGTCTTGAGGCAGTACTTC. Its translation is CASSQPGLVLRQYF.

As DNA, the CDR3 is TGTGCCAGCAGTTTTCGGGGAGAGAACACTGAAGCTTTCTTT. This gives the protein CASSFRGENTEAFF. This chain links TRBV28 with TRBJ1-1; D is unclear. CDR3 length: 14 amino acids. V lost 3 bases, J lost 1 base, and 9 bases lay in between. Germline CDR1 reads MDHEN; CDR2 reads SYDVKM.

The chain uses TRBV4-2 and TRBJ2-1, with 8 nucleotides matching TRBD2. V dropped 0 bases and J dropped 6; count of bases not matched to a gene: 7. The CDR3 has 16 residues. Germline-derived CDR1 and CDR2 are LGHNA and YNFKEQ. CDR3 nucleotides: TGTGCCAGCAGCCAAGACCGCGGGGGGCTGGGCAATGAGCAGTTCTTC. Protein sequence: CASSQDRGGLGNEQFF.

J is TRBJ2-7 and V is TRBV4-1; D uncertain. Germline V gene data show CDR1 as MGHRA and CDR2 as YSYEKL. With 1 base removed from V and 3 bases from J, the gap between germline ends came to 10 bases. The CDR3 is 14 amino acids. The CDR3 region is CASSQVVGIYEQYF. As DNA, the CDR3 is TGCGCCAGCAGCCAAGTAGTCGGTATCTACGAGCAGTACTTC.

This clone was picked up one time. The chain combines TRBV13 with TRBJ1-1; 9 bases are shared with TRBD1. Trimming at V came to 5 bases and at J to 3 bases, leaving 7 bases not matched to a gene. CDR1 and CDR2 from the germline V gene are PRHDT and FYEKMQ (reference sequence). CDR3 length equals 15 residues. As DNA, the CDR3 is TGTGCCAGCAGCCAGACGGACAGGGGACACACTGAAGCTTTCTTT. It yields the protein CASSQTDRGHTEAFF.

The V and J genes are TRBV11-2 and TRBJ2-1; D might be TRBD2 (6 bases). In germline, CDR1 is SGHAT, CDR2 FQNNGV. V dropped 3 bases and J dropped 7 bases, with 13 bases sitting between them. This CDR3 has 14 amino acids. In DNA, the CDR3 is TGTGCCAGCAGCTTCGGGGGTTCCCGGAATGAGCAGTTCTTC. Translation gives CASSFGGSRNEQFF.

V and J are TRBV7-6 and TRBJ2-2; 9 bases fit TRBD2. J lost 7 bases, V lost 1 base, and 7 bases had no gene match. CDR1 and CDR2 from the germline V gene are SGHVS and FNYEAQ. The CDR3 is 16 residues long. The CDR3 nucleotides are TGTGCCAGCAGCTTAGGCTGGCGGGAGGGGGTCGGGGAGCTGTTTTTT. It yields the protein CASSLGWREGVGELFF.

The genes are TRBV19 and TRBJ2-3; unclear D gene. From germline, CDR1 is LNHDA and CDR2 SQIVND (reference sequence). Trimming removed 2 bases at V and 3 bases at J, with 6 bases between. The CDR3 is 13 amino acids. The CDR3 DNA follows: TGTGCCAGTAGTATACTAGAGACAGATACGCAGTATTTT. Residues: CASSILETDTQYF. Full variable domain (missing parts from reference TRBV19 and TRBJ2-3): DGGITQSPKYLFRKEGQNVTLSCEQNLNHDAMYWYRQDPGQGLRLIYYSQIVNDFQKGDIAEGYSVSREKKESFPLTVTSAQKNPTAFYLCASSILETDTQYFGPGTRLTVL.

The J gene is TRBJ2-1, the V gene TRBV6-4; D remains unclear. The CDR3 extends over 13 amino acids. The V end lost 2 bases, the J end lost 5 bases, and 7 bases lay between the germline ends. Germline values: CDR1 MRHNA, CDR2 SNTAGT. CDR3 nucleotide sequence: TGTGCCAGCAGTGACAACTGGCACAATGAGCAGTTCTTC. Its protein product is CASSDNWHNEQFF.

V and J are TRBV19 and TRBJ2-7; weak D call: TRBD1 (7 bases). The V end was cut by 3 bases, the J end by 0 bases, with 15 bases between. The CDR3 is 16 amino acids. CDR1 is LNHDA and CDR2 is SQIVND in the germline V gene (reference sequence). CDR3 loop: CASSIVRRDSSYEQYF. The CDR3 nucleotides read TGTGCCAGTAGTATCGTCCGGCGGGACAGCTCCTACGAGCAGTACTTC.

The chain is built from TRBV7-9 and TRBJ2-5; unclear D gene. CDR3 length: 14 residues. The ends were cut back, 11 bases at V and 2 bases at J, with 18 bases in the middle. CDR1 and CDR2 (germline): SEHNR, FQNEAQ (reference sequence). Here the CDR3 reads CASIPLEAQETQYF. The DNA of the CDR3 is TGTGCCTCGATCCCGCTAGAGGCTCAAGAGACCCAGTACTTC.

The chain is built from TRBV6-5 and TRBJ1-1; D perhaps matches TRBD1 (5 bases). The CDR3 has 14 amino acids. Germline-derived CDR1 and CDR2 are MNHEY and SVGAGI. Trimming took off 6 bases at V and 7 bases at J, with 18 bases between the two ends. CDR3 amino acids: CASSYTPGSNEAFF. The CDR3 DNA sequence: TGTGCCAGCAGCTATACTCCAGGGAGTAATGAAGCTTTCTTT.

The chain carries TRBV5-1 and TRBJ1-1; D possibly corresponds to TRBD1 (5 bases). V gave up 4 bases and J gave up 1 base, with 14 bases separating them. Germline assignment: CDR1 SGHRS and CDR2 YFSETQ. The length of the CDR3 is 15 residues. CDR3 sequence reads: CASSQSGGENTEAFF. The CDR3 nucleotides read TGCGCCAGCAGCCAAAGCGGGGGGGAGAACACTGAAGCTTTCTTT. Complete variable domain (other parts from reference TRBV5-1 and TRBJ1-1): KAGVTQTPRYLIKTRGQQVTLSCSPISGHRSVSWYQQTPGQGLQFLFEYFSETQRNKGNFPGRFSGRQFSNSRSEMNVSTLELGDSALYLCASSQSGGENTEAFFGQGTRLTVV.